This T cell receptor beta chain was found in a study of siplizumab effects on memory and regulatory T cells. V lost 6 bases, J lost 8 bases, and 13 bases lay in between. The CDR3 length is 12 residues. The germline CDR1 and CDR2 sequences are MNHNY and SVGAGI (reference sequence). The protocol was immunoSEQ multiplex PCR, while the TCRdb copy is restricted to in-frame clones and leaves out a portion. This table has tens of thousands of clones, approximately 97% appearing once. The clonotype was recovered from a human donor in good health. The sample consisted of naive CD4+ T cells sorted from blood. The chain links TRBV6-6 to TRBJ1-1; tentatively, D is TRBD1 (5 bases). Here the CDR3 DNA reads TGTGCCAGCAGCCGATACCAGGGAGAAGCTTTCTTT. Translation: CASSRYQGEAFF.